Each of the 17 T cell receptor beta chains below was sequenced from the same sample in a study of neoadjuvant anti-PD-1 for oral cavity cancer. The assay was immunoSEQ multiplex PCR, and TCRdb's table has in-frame clones only and misses some. The table has approximately 15,000 clones, around 69% seen once. Source: PBMCs, taken before nivolumab (anti-PD-1) treatment. Source of these receptors: a person aged 35-79 years with oral cavity squamous cell carcinoma.

This clone has only a few counts. The chain is built from TRBV11-3 and TRBJ1-5, with D unresolved. Trimming cost V 3 bases and J 5 bases, with 8 bases left between them. The CDR3 is 13 residues long. Germline CDR1 is SGHNT and CDR2 is YENEEA. CDR3 region: CASSFWLDQPQHF. The CDR3 region has the DNA TGTGCCAGCAGCTTTTGGCTGGATCAGCCCCAGCATTTT.

CDR3: CASRSRRSEYEQYF. CDR3 DNA sequence: TGTGCCAGCAGATCTCGACGGTCGGAATACGAGCAGTACTTC. The rearrangement joins TRBV5-8 to TRBJ2-7; D unresolved. The germline gives CDR1 SGHTS, CDR2 YDEGEE. The CDR3 consists of 14 residues. The ends were cut back, 5 bases at V and 4 bases at J, with 16 bases in the middle.

The chain couples TRBV15 to TRBJ2-5, with TRBD2 identical over 7 bases. Germline assignment: CDR1 LNHNV and CDR2 YYDKDF (reference sequence). The trim removed 0 bases at V and 9 bases at J, leaving 1 base unmatched. This CDR3 is 12 amino acids long. The CDR3 DNA reads TGTGCCACCAGCAGAGACGGGAGGCCCCAGTACTTC. This sequence encodes CATSRDGRPQYF.

This clone was counted a few times. The chain combines TRBV18 with TRBJ1-5; no reliable D call. Trimming cost V 2 bases and J 5 bases, with 7 bases left between them. CDR1 KGHSH and CDR2 LQKENI come from the germline V gene. The CDR3 is 13 amino acids. The CDR3 here is CASSPAGDQPQHF. The CDR3 region has the DNA TGTGCCAGCTCACCAGCAGGAGATCAGCCCCAGCATTTT.

This clone has just a few counts. The chain is built from TRBV2 and TRBJ2-7, with D possibly TRBD2 on 5 matching bases. This CDR3 is built from 14 residues. Trimming left V 4 bases short and J 2 bases short, with 12 bases between. CDR1 and CDR2 (germline): SNHLY, FYNNEI. The CDR3 loop is CASSVQSGPYEQYF. DNA of the CDR3: TGTGCCAGCAGTGTTCAGAGCGGACCCTACGAGCAGTACTTC. Based on the CDR3 plus reference TRBV2 and TRBJ2-7, the full variable domain is EPEVTQTPSHQVTQMGQEVILRCVPISNHLYFYWYRQILGQKVEFLVSFYNNEISEKSEIFDDQFSVERPDGSNFTLKIRSTKLEDSAMYFCASSVQSGPYEQYFGPGTRLTVT.

This clone has a handful of counts. This chain uses TRBV19 with TRBJ2-5; D may match TRBD1 or TRBD2 (6 bases each). The CDR3 length is 15 residues. V lost 4 bases and J lost 2, with 14 bases in between. CDR1 is LNHDA and CDR2 is SQIVND in the germline V gene (reference sequence). CDR3 sequence reads: CASSKGRGQQETQYF. CDR3 coding DNA: TGTGCCAGTAGTAAAGGACGGGGGCAGCAAGAGACCCAGTACTTC.

The chain recombines TRBV6-1 with TRBJ2-3, with TRBD1 matching 8 bases. The CDR3 is 17 amino acids. CDR1 and CDR2 from the germline V gene are MNHNS and SASEGT. The junction had 10 bases not matched to a gene; V was cut back by 2 bases and J by 3 bases. CDR3 sequence: CASSESGGQGPTDTQYF. CDR3 nucleotide sequence: TGTGCCAGCAGTGAATCAGGAGGACAGGGACCGACAGATACGCAGTATTTT.

The chain's CDR3 is CASMFAEKLFF. The DNA for the CDR3 is TGTGCCAGCATGTTCGCAGAAAAACTGTTTTTT. The chain links TRBV6-5 to TRBJ1-4; no definite D call. The germline V and J ends were trimmed by 7 bases and 8 bases, with 8 bases remaining between them. In germline, CDR1 is MNHEY, CDR2 SVGAGI. This CDR3 spans 11 amino acids.

The V gene is TRBV6-1, the J gene TRBJ2-3; 9 nucleotides align to TRBD1. Per germline, CDR1 MNHNS and CDR2 SASEGT. The CDR3 totals 14 residues. Trimming took 8 bases from V and 2 from J; bases not matched to a gene: 5. CDR3: CASEGTGYTDTQYF. CDR3 DNA: TGTGCCAGCGAAGGGACAGGGTACACAGATACGCAGTATTTT.

CDR3 loop: CASKREGRSDEQFF. The CDR3 DNA reads as TGTGCCAGCAAGCGGGAAGGTAGGTCGGATGAGCAGTTCTTC. This sequence joins TRBV6-6 and TRBJ2-1; TRBD2 matches at 7 bases. The germline V gene encodes CDR1 MNHNY and CDR2 SVGAGI (reference sequence). CDR3 length: 14 amino acids. Losses at the gene ends were 7 bases for V and 8 bases for J; bases not matched to a gene: 11.

This rearrangement joins TRBV7-9 to TRBJ2-3; D is uncertain. The CDR3 totals 13 residues. Deletions cut 3 bases from V and 4 bases from J, with 8 bases between. Germline loops: CDR1 SEHNR, CDR2 FQNEAQ (reference sequence). This CDR3 reads CASSFYGPDTQYF. DNA of the CDR3: TGTGCCAGCAGCTTCTATGGGCCAGATACGCAGTATTTT. The complete variable domain, with remaining parts taken from reference TRBV7-9 and TRBJ2-3, reads DTGVSQNPRHKITKRGQNVTFRCDPISEHNRLYWYRQTLGQGPEFLTYFQNEAQLEKSRLLSDRFSAERPKGSFSTLEIQRTEQGDSAMYLCASSFYGPDTQYFGPGTRLTVL.

This clone was recorded a few times. This chain uses TRBV11-2 with TRBJ1-1; 7 bases are shared with TRBD1. Germline trimming cut 1 base from V and 5 bases from J; bases unmatched to any gene: 4. Germline lookup yields CDR1 SGHAT and CDR2 FQNNGV. The CDR3 extends over 14 amino acids. Written as DNA, the CDR3 is TGTGCCAGCAGCTTAGGCCAGGGGGTAACTGAAGCTTTCTTT. It is translated as CASSLGQGVTEAFF.

The chain couples TRBV7-2 to TRBJ1-1; D is perhaps TRBD1 (6 bases). V dropped 3 bases and J dropped 2 bases, with 13 bases sitting between them. The CDR3 extends over 15 amino acids. Germline assignment: CDR1 SGHTA and CDR2 FQGNSA. The CDR3: CASSFAGGTNTEAFF. The DNA of the CDR3 is TGTGCCAGCAGCTTCGCGGGAGGGACAAACACTGAAGCTTTCTTT.

The table lists this clone with a few counts. The chain recombines TRBV6-5 with TRBJ1-1; tentatively, D is TRBD1 (5 bases). The ends were cut back, 2 bases at V and 5 bases at J, with 15 bases in the middle. Germline CDR1 and CDR2: MNHEY and SVGAGI. CDR3 size: 15 residues. The CDR3 is CASSYGSGLRTEAFF. CDR3 coding DNA: TGTGCCAGCAGTTACGGATCAGGGTTGAGGACTGAAGCTTTCTTT.

The CDR3 region is CASSLGQVTDTQYF. In DNA, the CDR3 is TGCGCCAGCAGCTTGGGACAGGTCACAGATACGCAGTATTTT. The chain uses TRBV5-1 and TRBJ2-3, with D perhaps matching TRBD1 (6 bases). This CDR3 is 14 amino acids long. Germline values: CDR1 SGHRS, CDR2 YFSETQ. V was pared by 0 bases and J by 2 bases, with 7 bases between.

The V gene is TRBV25-1, the J gene TRBJ1-4; 8 positions agree with TRBD1. V lost 6 bases to trimming and J lost 7 bases; unmatched junction nucleotides: 7. Germline V gene data show CDR1 as MGHDK and CDR2 as SYGVNS. This CDR3 has 14 amino acids. The CDR3 reads CASSPEDRVEKLFF. In DNA, the CDR3 is TGTGCCAGCAGCCCGGAGGACAGGGTTGAAAAACTGTTTTTT.

The sample holds a few counts of this clone. This sequence joins TRBV7-9 and TRBJ1-4, with D possibly being TRBD1 (5 bases). The ends were cut back, 2 bases at V and 5 bases at J, with 12 bases in the middle. The germline V gene has CDR1 SEHNR and CDR2 FQNEAQ (reference sequence). CDR3 length equals 15 residues. CDR3 in DNA: TGTGCCAGCAGCTTACGACAGTCTGACAATGAAAAACTGTTTTTT. Protein sequence: CASSLRQSDNEKLFF. Full variable domain (remainder filled in from reference TRBV7-9 and TRBJ1-4): DTGVSQNPRHKITKRGQNVTFRCDPISEHNRLYWYRQTLGQGPEFLTYFQNEAQLEKSRLLSDRFSAERPKGSFSTLEIQRTEQGDSAMYLCASSLRQSDNEKLFFGSGTQLSVL.